This TCR beta chain was observed in a study of shared clonotypes between healthy human individuals. Study-level points and caveats: Generation probabilities were higher for clonotypes shared across all four sorted-subset donors than for unshared ones.

Looked up from germline, CDR1 is MDHEN and CDR2 is SYDVKM. There are 14 residues in the CDR3. V was clipped by 3 bases and J by 5 bases, with 14 bases between them. Naive CD45RA+ and memory CD45RA-negative subsets were split from CD4+ cells. A remark on this clone: Antigen: not known.

Sorted-subset replicate PCR reactions were performed with about 200 ng DNA, corresponding to 25,000 to 35,000 T cell genomes. Per the original data handling: Filtering of immunoSEQ junctional sequences could not match full-length read filtering. Using immunoSEQ multiplex PCR, the repertoire was profiled, and TCRdb retains in-frame clones only, with some absent. That table furnishes V, J and clone size, whereas the DNA furnished D and trimming. The data show 150,000 to 200,000 clones, 90% to 95% seen once. Material: naive CD4+ T cells sorted from blood. Subset meaning: CD45RA+ positively selected. The V call is TRBV28, the J call TRBJ2-7; D is possibly TRBD1 or TRBD2 (5 bases each). The sequence derives from a woman in her 30s in good health. This CDR3 is CASSFGTGGNEQYF. The CDR3 DNA reads as TGTGCCAGCAGTTTCGGGACGGGTGGGAACGAGCAGTACTTC.